These T cell receptor beta chains were read from a single sample in a study of shared clonotypes between healthy human individuals. The table came from immunoSEQ multiplex PCR; TCRdb's copy has only in-frame clones and leaves some out. The sample shows 2,100,000 or so clones, approximately 94% of them seen only once. The sample taken for sequencing was naive CD4+ T cells sorted from blood. The receptors were sampled from a man aged 18 to 30 in good health. CDR3s include the opening cysteine and the closing phenylalanine or tryptophan. D genes are given only for firm matches. Clone size, where shown, is once, few, many, or a class for clones that have expanded.

length,V,D,size,J,DNA,CDR3
15,TRBV9,NA,NA,TRBJ2-5,TGTGCCAGCAGCCCCAGGGGTGTCCCCCAAGAGACCCAGTACTTC,CASSPRGVPQETQYF
12,TRBV5-1,NA,NA,TRBJ2-7,TGCGCCAGCAGCTCAGGGGTAGGGGAGCAGTACTTC,CASSSGVGEQYF
14,TRBV5-1,NA,NA,TRBJ1-1,TGCGCCAGCAGCTTAGAGGGAGGAGGCACTGAAGCTTTCTTT,CASSLEGGGTEAFF
17,TRBV5-1,NA,NA,TRBJ1-1,TGCGCCAGCAGCTTAGTCCTCGGCCGTGCGGGGAACACTGAAGCTTTCTTT,CASSLVLGRAGNTEAFF
15,TRBV9,NA,NA,TRBJ1-3,TGTGCCAGCAGCCCCAGGTCCTTCTCTGGAAACACCATATATTTT,CASSPRSFSGNTIYF
17,TRBV16,NA,NA,TRBJ1-5,TGTGCCAGCAGCCAATTGGGTGAGGGAGTGCGCAATCAGCCCCAGCATTTT,CASSQLGEGVRNQPQHF
14,TRBV7-6,NA,NA,TRBJ1-1,TGTGCCAGCAGCTTAGATGCGGGGGCAACTGAAGCTTTCTTT,CASSLDAGATEAFF
14,TRBV11-2,NA,NA,TRBJ2-1,TGTGCCAGCAGCTTAGACCTACTAGCAAATGAGCAGTTCTTC,CASSLDLLANEQFF
14,TRBV29-1,NA,NA,TRBJ2-7,TGCAGCGTTGGAGAGGCAGAGAGCTCCTACGAGCAGTACTTC,CSVGEAESSYEQYF
16,TRBV5-1,NA,NA,TRBJ2-4,TGCGCCAGCAGCTCTCTGGGGGGCGATGCCAAAAACATTCAGTACTTC,CASSSLGGDAKNIQYF
10,TRBV20-1,NA,NA,TRBJ2-5,TGCAGTGCCCCTCTGGAGACCCAGTACTTC,CSAPLETQYF
13,TRBV5-1,NA,NA,TRBJ1-2,TGCGCCAGCAGCTTGAGGACTGACTATGGCTACACCTTC,CASSLRTDYGYTF
21,TRBV27,NA,NA,TRBJ1-5,TGTGCCAGCAGCTCCTTTTTACGTCCGGGGGAGCAACTGGATCGCAATCAGCCCCAGCATTTT,CASSSFLRPGEQLDRNQPQHF
11,TRBV4-1,NA,NA,TRBJ2-7,TGCGCCAGCAGCCAAGAAGGTGAGCAGTACTTC,CASSQEGEQYF
15,TRBV10-3,TRBD2,NA,TRBJ2-7,TGTGCCATCAGTGAGTCAGTAGCGGGAGCCTACGAGCAGTACTTC,CAISESVAGAYEQYF
15,TRBV15,TRBD1,NA,TRBJ2-7,TGTGCCACCAGCAGCCCCGGGACAGGGGGTTACGAGCAGTACTTC,CATSSPGTGGYEQYF
12,TRBV6-5,NA,NA,TRBJ2-7,TGTGCCAGCAGCCGTACTGGGGCCGAGCAGTACTTC,CASSRTGAEQYF
16,TRBV4-2,NA,NA,TRBJ2-7,TGTGCCAGCAGCCGCCGAGCCGGCGGGGCGAACTACGAGCAGTACTTC,CASSRRAGGANYEQYF
12,TRBV29-1,TRBD1,NA,TRBJ2-5,TGCAGCGTTGAGCAGGGGGCGGAGACCCAGTACTTC,CSVEQGAETQYF
14,TRBV7-2,NA,NA,TRBJ2-3,TGTGCCAGCAGCTTAGTAACCGGTTTGGATACGCAGTATTTT,CASSLVTGLDTQYF
14,TRBV2,TRBD1,NA,TRBJ1-1,TGTGCCAGCAGTGAAAGGACAGGGCGGACTGAAGCTTTCTTT,CASSERTGRTEAFF
15,TRBV7-2,NA,NA,TRBJ2-7,TGTGCCAGCAGCCACGCCCCAACCATGTCCTACGAGCAGTACTTC,CASSHAPTMSYEQYF
12,TRBV18,NA,once,TRBJ2-2,TGTGCCAGCTCGTCCTACACCGGGGAGCTGTTTTTT,CASSSYTGELFF
16,TRBV7-9,TRBD1,NA,TRBJ2-3,TGTGCCAGCAGCTTAGCACCGGGACAGGGGACAGATACGCAGTATTTT,CASSLAPGQGTDTQYF
14,TRBV7-7,NA,NA,TRBJ2-5,TGTGCTAGCAGCCCCATAAAGAGCAAAGAGACCCAGTACTTC,CASSPIKSKETQYF
12,TRBV2,NA,once,TRBJ1-2,TGTGCCAGCAGTGAAAAGTCAGGCCTAATGGCCTTC,CASSEKSGLMAF
15,TRBV18,NA,NA,TRBJ1-2,TGTGCCAGCTCATCCGGGACCCCAGATAACTATGGCTACACCTTC,CASSSGTPDNYGYTF
12,TRBV28,TRBD1,NA,TRBJ1-2,TGTGCCTTGAGGGACAGCAAGGATGGCTACACCTTC,CALRDSKDGYTF
13,TRBV27,NA,NA,TRBJ1-2,TGTGCCAGCAGTTTCCGGGAAGGTGGCGGCTACACCTTC,CASSFREGGGYTF
14,TRBV4-3,TRBD1,NA,TRBJ2-7,TGCGCCAGCAGCCGCCGACAGGGGGCTGACGAGCAGTACTTC,CASSRRQGADEQYF
13,TRBV6-5,NA,NA,TRBJ1-2,TGTGCCAGCAGTTATCCCGGGGGCCGAGGCTACACCTTC,CASSYPGGRGYTF
14,TRBV25-1,NA,once,TRBJ2-1,TGTGCCAGCAGTTTCGGCAGGGGGGCAAATGAGCAGTTCTTC,CASSFGRGANEQFF